The clone carrying this T cell receptor (beta chain) occurred once. 5'RACE primed at constant segments yielded TCR alpha and TCR beta cDNA libraries bearing sample barcodes and UMIs. MiXCR, applied by TCRdb to the 5' RACE reads, yields one record per CDR3 protein. The table shows about 340,000 distinct CDR3 sequences, with 20% to 25% occurring only once. The CDR3 sequence is 19 residues long. Trimming removed 5 bases at V and 6 bases at J, with 31 bases between. Looked up from germline, CDR1 is MNHEY and CDR2 is SMNVEV (reference sequence). This specimen comes from a study of T-cell memory formation after mild COVID-19.

The clonotype was recovered from a man younger than 35 who had mild COVID-19 (a few samples of this study predate the infection). Cell type and time point are not known. Material: PBMCs or a T cell subset sorted from them (not recorded which). The chain links TRBV27 to TRBJ1-1, with a tentative D call TRBD1 (6 bases). CDR3 sequence reads: CASSPTPSSPTGFGPEAFF. CDR3 coding DNA: TGTGCCAGCAGTCCCACGCCAAGTTCTCCAACAGGGTTCGGCCCTGAAGCTTTCTTT.